This entry lists 17 T cell receptor beta chains sequenced from one sample in a study of Ad26.COV2.S vaccination and SARS-CoV-2 variants listed by TCRdb under 2021. Interpreted using the paper, the time point label stands for: individuals recovered from natural SARS-CoV-2 infection. Library preparation was by the immunoSEQ multiplex PCR assay. Here the immuneACCESS table is served through TCRdb, limited to in-frame sequences with V and J called. Missing clones are a known gap in these copies; in checked studies unresolved V genes cover under half, and the rest lacks a known reason. Recorded for this sample are some 39,000 clones; around 83% of them occurred a single time. Together, the top ten hold more than 45% of the sample. The sample was peripheral blood, taken after recovery from COVID-19. Receptor source: a human donor who had recovered from COVID-19.

CDR3 loop: CASSTTDRPSTDTQYF. The CDR3, as DNA: TGTGCCAGCTCAACCACCGACAGGCCTAGCACAGATACGCAGTATTTT. The V call is TRBV18, the J call TRBJ2-3, with a possible D match to TRBD1 (6 bases). The length of the CDR3 is 16 residues. Trimming pared 5 bases from V and 0 bases from J, leaving 15 bases between. CDR1 is KGHSH and CDR2 is LQKENI in the germline V gene.

The chain employs TRBV30 and TRBJ1-1, with TRBD1 as a possible D gene (5 bases). This CDR3 has 14 residues. Between the trimmed V and J ends, which lost 2 bases and 5 bases, there was a span of 15 bases. Germline CDR1 and CDR2: GTSNPN and SVGIG (reference sequence). CDR3 coding DNA: TGTGCCTGGAGTTGGGGCGGGAGGAAGACTGAAGCTTTCTTT. Protein product: CAWSWGGRKTEAFF.

J is TRBJ2-7 and V is TRBV7-9, with unresolved D. The CDR3 sequence is 13 residues long. CDR1 and CDR2 (germline): SEHNR, FQNEAQ (reference sequence). Trimming took 1 base from V and 3 from J, leaving 7 bases between them. CDR3 region: CASSLDRYYEQYF. DNA for the CDR3: TGTGCCAGCAGCTTAGACAGATACTACGAGCAGTACTTC.

This sequence joins TRBV19 and TRBJ1-1, with 7 bases fitting TRBD1. The CDR3 runs to 14 residues. Trimming removed 6 bases from V and 2 bases from J; junction bases left unmatched: 6. The V gene's germline CDR1 is LNHDA and CDR2 SQIVND (reference sequence). The CDR3 region is CASRKGALNTEAFF. The CDR3 DNA sequence: TGTGCCAGTAGAAAGGGGGCCCTTAACACTGAAGCTTTCTTT.

This chain links TRBV5-4 with TRBJ2-6; D may be TRBD2 (6 bases). V was clipped by 4 bases and J by 2 bases, with 13 bases between them. Germline assignment: CDR1 SGHNT and CDR2 YYREEE (reference sequence). The CDR3 contains 16 residues. CDR3 sequence: CASSRGGEAGANVLTF. The CDR3 DNA sequence: TGTGCCAGCAGCAGGGGTGGGGAGGCTGGGGCCAACGTCCTGACTTTC. Full variable domain (missing parts from reference TRBV5-4 and TRBJ2-6): ETGVTQSPTHLIKTRGQQVTLRCSSQSGHNTVSWYQQALGQGPQFIFQYYREEENGRGNFPPRFSGLQFPNYSSELNVNALELDDSALYLCASSRGGEAGANVLTFGAGSRLTVL.

The gene calls are TRBV11-2 and TRBJ2-7; D may be TRBD2 (7 bases). V gave up 1 base and J gave up 4 bases, with 14 bases separating them. Germline-derived CDR1 and CDR2 are SGHAT and FQNNGV. The CDR3 covers 15 residues. This CDR3 reads CASSLGLSGTYEQYF. As DNA, the CDR3 is TGTGCCAGCAGCTTAGGACTAAGCGGGACATACGAGCAGTACTTC.

This clone showed up just once. This chain links TRBV2 with TRBJ1-2; D possibly corresponds to TRBD1 (6 bases). Germline loops: CDR1 SNHLY, CDR2 FYNNEI. Trimming removed 7 bases from V and 3 bases from J, with 12 bases in between. This CDR3 has 13 residues. The CDR3 coding sequence is TGTGCCAGCACGGCAGGGGAAGACTATGGCTACACCTTC. Residues: CASTAGEDYGYTF.

This sequence joins TRBV5-4 and TRBJ1-1; D is uncertain. This CDR3 is built from 13 residues. Germline CDR1 reads SGHNT; CDR2 reads YYREEE (reference sequence). The CDR3 sequence is CAILALPNTEAFF. The CDR3 DNA is TGTGCTATACTGGCCCTCCCGAACACTGAAGCTTTCTTT. Full variable domain (missing parts from reference TRBV5-4 and TRBJ1-1): ETGVTQSPTHLIKTRGQQVTLRCSSQSGHNTVSWYQQALGQGPQFIFQYYREEENGRGNFPPRFSGLQFPNYSSELNVNALELDDSALYLCAILALPNTEAFFGQGTRLTVV.

This clone has ten or more counts. The rearrangement uses TRBV18 and TRBJ1-1; TRBD1 is a possible D gene (5 bases). CDR1 is KGHSH, CDR2 LQKENI, per germline. The CDR3 loop spans 13 amino acids. V shed 6 bases and J shed 1 base, with 9 bases lying between them. This CDR3 reads CASSLQANTEAFF. The CDR3 coding sequence is TGTGCCAGCTCCCTACAGGCGAACACTGAAGCTTTCTTT.

The chain joins TRBV21-1 to TRBJ1-1. TRBV21-1 is a listed pseudogene. This CDR3 contains 15 residues. The CDR3 bases are TGTGCCAGCAGCAAAAGGGAAGACCGGTGCACTGAAGCTTTCTTT. Amino acid sequence: CASSKREDRCTEAFF.

The gene calls are TRBV19 and TRBJ1-1; D not resolved. In germline, CDR1 is LNHDA, CDR2 SQIVND (reference sequence). The CDR3 sequence is 15 residues long. The V end lost 6 bases, the J end lost 1 base, and 15 bases lay between the germline ends. CDR3 sequence reads: CASSPPAPRNTEAFF. CDR3 coding DNA: TGTGCCAGTAGCCCACCAGCGCCGAGGAACACTGAAGCTTTCTTT.

The chain is built from TRBV30 and TRBJ1-2, with 10 bases that match TRBD1. The CDR3 is made up of 13 amino acids. Germline V gene lookup returns CDR1 GTSNPN and CDR2 SVGIG (reference sequence). V was clipped by 8 bases and J by 4 bases; unmatched bases: 7. CDR3 sequence (DNA): TGTGCCGGGCTCCGGGACAGGGGCTATGGCTACACCTTC. Encoded protein: CAGLRDRGYGYTF. Based on the CDR3 plus reference TRBV30 and TRBJ1-2, the full variable domain is SQTIHQWPATLVQPVGSPLSLECTVEGTSNPNLYWYRQAAGRGLQLLFYSVGIGQISSEVPQNLSASRPQDRQFILSSKKLLLSDSGFYLCAGLRDRGYGYTFGSGTRLTVV.

Only a few counts were recorded for this clone. The V gene is TRBV7-8, the J gene TRBJ1-1, with TRBD1 matching 7 bases. CDR3 size: 13 residues. The ends lost 10 bases at V and 0 bases at J; junction bases unmatched: 5. Germline V lookup: CDR1 SGHVS, CDR2 FQNEAQ. The DNA for the CDR3 is TGTGCCACGCGACAGGGCGTGAACACTGAAGCTTTCTTT. This sequence encodes CATRQGVNTEAFF.

V usage is TRBV30 and J usage is TRBJ2-1; TRBD2 aligns across 8 bases. The CDR3 consists of 13 residues. Trimming took 0 bases from V and 9 from J; bases not matched to a gene: 4. The V gene's germline CDR1 is GTSNPN and CDR2 SVGIG (reference sequence). CDR3 bases: TGTGCCTGGAGTGTAGAGCGGGGGACTGAGCAGTTCTTC. Its protein product is CAWSVERGTEQFF.

The V and J genes are TRBV3-1 (or the pseudogene TRBV3-2) and TRBJ1-1; 9 nucleotides agree with TRBD1. Germline trimming cut 3 bases from V and 4 bases from J; bases unmatched to any gene: 6. CDR1 and CDR2 from the germline V gene are LGHDT and YNNKEL (reference sequence). This CDR3 has 15 residues. This CDR3 is CASSQTGGMFTEAFF. CDR3 coding DNA: TGTGCCAGCAGCCAGACAGGGGGAATGTTCACTGAAGCTTTCTTT.

The chain links TRBV27 to TRBJ1-6, with D uncertain. The germline gives CDR1 MNHEY, CDR2 SMNVEV (reference sequence). V shed 6 bases and J shed 7 bases, with 13 bases lying between them. CDR3 length: 14 residues. The CDR3 sequence is CASRLGGRNSPLHF. CDR3 in DNA: TGTGCCAGCAGGTTGGGAGGGAGAAATTCACCCCTCCACTTT.

The rearrangement uses TRBV19 and TRBJ1-1; no definite D call. V was cut by 5 bases and J by 2 bases, with 9 bases left in between. Germline-derived CDR1 and CDR2 are LNHDA and SQIVND (reference sequence). The CDR3 is 13 residues long. The CDR3 reads CASSGQPNTEAFF. CDR3 sequence (DNA): TGTGCCAGTAGTGGGCAGCCAAACACTGAAGCTTTCTTT.